This TCR beta chain was recorded in a study of blood T cell repertoires in COVID-19. Study overall: Samples came from the United States, Italy and Spain, spanning acute and convalescent COVID-19.

Methods used by the authors: Reference gene primer amplification yielded estimated nucleated cell counts. The table came from immunoSEQ multiplex PCR; TCRdb's copy has only in-frame clones and leaves some out. Clone size and the V and J calls come from that table; the DNA yielded D and trimming. The data hold about 220,000 clones, with 65% to 90% observed a single time. The CDR3 contains 16 residues. Trimming cost V 0 bases and J 0 bases, with 12 bases left between them. Germline V CDR1 and CDR2: SGHTS, YDEGEE. This chain joins TRBV5-8 and TRBJ1-1; D is unresolved. Material: peripheral blood. This TCR came from a man in his forties who had recovered from COVID-19. The CDR3 nucleotides read TGTGCCAGCAGCTTGGTGGTGATTCTAATGAACACTGAAGCTTTCTTT. Protein product: CASSLVVILMNTEAFF.